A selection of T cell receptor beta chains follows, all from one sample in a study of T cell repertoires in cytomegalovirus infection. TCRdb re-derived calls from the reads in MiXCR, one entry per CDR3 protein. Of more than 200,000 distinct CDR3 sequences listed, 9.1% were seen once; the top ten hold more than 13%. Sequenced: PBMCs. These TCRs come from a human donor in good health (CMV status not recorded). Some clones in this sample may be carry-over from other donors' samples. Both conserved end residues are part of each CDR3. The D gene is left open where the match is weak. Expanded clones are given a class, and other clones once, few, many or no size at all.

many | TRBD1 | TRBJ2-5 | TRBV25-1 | CASSDDRGLETQYF | TGTGCCAGCAGTGACGACAGGGGCCTAGAGACCCAGTACTTC
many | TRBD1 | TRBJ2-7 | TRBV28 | CASSLGTPGQTAVFKQYF | TGTGCCAGCAGTTTGGGTACGCCGGGACAGACCGCCGTATTCAAGCAGTACTTC
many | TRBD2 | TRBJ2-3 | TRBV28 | CASRGGWGMSTDTQYF | TGTGCCAGCAGGGGGGGGTGGGGAATGAGCACAGATACGCAGTATTTT
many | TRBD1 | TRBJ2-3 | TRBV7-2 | CASSSRQGRATQYF | TGTGCCAGCAGCAGTAGACAGGGTCGAGCTACGCAGTATTTT
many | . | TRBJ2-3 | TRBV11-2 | CASRPDTNTDTQYF | TGTGCCAGCAGACCGGACACGAACACAGATACGCAGTATTTT
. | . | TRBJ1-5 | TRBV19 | CAKRKGQPQHF | TGTGCCAAGAGGAAGGGCCAGCCCCAGCATTTT
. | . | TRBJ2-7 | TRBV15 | CATSRTGTSYEQYF | TGTGCCACCAGCAGGACTGGGACCTCCTACGAGCAGTACTTC
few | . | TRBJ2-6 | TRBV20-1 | CSARGDVRFSGANVLTF | TGCAGTGCTAGAGGGGACGTCAGATTCTCTGGGGCCAACGTCCTGACTTTC
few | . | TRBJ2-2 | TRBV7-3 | CASSPESRGTGELFF | TGTGCCAGCAGCCCCGAATCGAGGGGCACCGGGGAGCTGTTTTTT
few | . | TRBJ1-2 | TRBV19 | CASNPGYGYTF | TGTGCCAGTAATCCTGGCTATGGCTACACCTTC
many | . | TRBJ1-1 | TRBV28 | CASSPYDGNTEAFF | TGTGCCAGCAGCCCCTACGACGGGAACACTGAAGCTTTCTTT